The 25 T cell receptor beta chains presented below share a single source sample, sequenced in a study of shared clonotypes between healthy human individuals. CD45RO-negative cells were positively selected for CCR7, leaving out terminally differentiated effector memory CD45RA+ cells. TCRdb's table, derived via immunoSEQ multiplex PCR, lists solely in-frame clones and lacks some. This sample has 2 million or so clones, with approximately 94% found just once. The sequenced sample was naive CD8+ T cells sorted from blood. The receptors shown here come from a man aged 18 to 35 in good health.

The chain has TRBV5-1 and TRBJ2-5; 7 bases align to TRBD1. Germline CDR1 SGHRS, CDR2 YFSETQ. CDR3 size: 15 residues. After removal of 4 bases from V and 5 bases from J, the junction contained 11 bases not matched to a gene. The CDR3 reads CASSARQGLRETQYF. Written as DNA, the CDR3 is TGCGCCAGCAGCGCGCGACAGGGTCTGAGGGAGACCCAGTACTTC.

The rearrangement joins TRBV5-1 to TRBJ2-3, with TRBD2 matching over 9 bases. The V and J ends lost 0 bases and 1 base, in that order; junction bases with no gene match: 0. This CDR3 comprises 15 residues. Germline V gene data show CDR1 as SGHRS and CDR2 as YFSETQ. CDR3 sequence (DNA): TGCGCCAGCAGCTTGGTAGCGGGGGGCACAGATACGCAGTATTTT. Residues: CASSLVAGGTDTQYF.

This rearrangement joins TRBV13 to TRBJ2-7, with 12 positions matching TRBD2. The CDR3 extends over 15 amino acids. V trimming: 5 bases; J trimming: 4 bases; junction bases outside the gene matches: 6. Germline V lookup: CDR1 PRHDT, CDR2 FYEKMQ (reference sequence). CDR3 nucleotides: TGTGCCAGCAGCGCAAAACTAGCGGGAGGTTACGAGCAGTACTTC. Its protein product is CASSAKLAGGYEQYF.

This sequence joins TRBV6-1 and TRBJ1-5; D gene unclear. The CDR3 extends over 12 amino acids. V lost 6 bases, J lost 0 bases, and 3 bases lay in between. Germline CDR1 is MNHNS and CDR2 is SASEGT. DNA of the CDR3: TGTGCCAGCAGGGATAGCAATCAGCCCCAGCATTTT. It yields the protein CASRDSNQPQHF.

The CDR3 nucleotides are TGCGCCAGCAGCTCCATGAACACTGGTTCCTACGAGCAGTACTTC. Its protein is CASSSMNTGSYEQYF. The genes are TRBV5-1 and TRBJ2-7; D call uncertain. The CDR3 extends over 15 amino acids. V dropped 3 bases and J dropped 1 base, with 14 bases sitting between them. The germline CDR1 and CDR2 sequences are SGHRS and YFSETQ. Using reference TRBV5-1 and TRBJ2-7 for the parts outside the CDR3, the full variable domain is KAGVTQTPRYLIKTRGQQVTLSCSPISGHRSVSWYQQTPGQGLQFLFEYFSETQRNKGNFPGRFSGRQFSNSRSEMNVSTLELGDSALYLCASSSMNTGSYEQYFGPGTRLTVT.

The chain couples TRBV7-9 to TRBJ1-1; tentative D call: TRBD1 (5 bases). The CDR3 runs 16 residues. Trimming shortened V by 4 bases and J by 1 base, and 16 bases separated the two germline ends. Germline V lookup: CDR1 SEHNR, CDR2 FQNEAQ (reference sequence). The CDR3 loop is CASSSSRWGENTEAFF. The CDR3 region has the DNA TGTGCCAGCAGCTCCTCCCGGTGGGGGGAGAACACTGAAGCTTTCTTT.

J is TRBJ1-1 and V is TRBV5-4; D gene uncertain. V lost 0 bases and J lost 0, with 9 bases in between. Germline values: CDR1 SGHNT, CDR2 YYREEE (reference sequence). The CDR3 is 15 amino acids. DNA for the CDR3: TGTGCCAGCAGCTTGGGTATGGGAATGAACACTGAAGCTTTCTTT. Its translation: CASSLGMGMNTEAFF.

To note about this clone: Other DNA sequences in the same sample also yield this CDR3. CDR3 sequence reads: CASSVGLNQPQHF. The CDR3 region has the DNA TGTGCCAGCAGCGTAGGCCTCAATCAGCCCCAGCATTTT. The chain couples TRBV9 to TRBJ1-5; D unresolved. CDR3 size: 13 residues. Germline-derived CDR1 and CDR2 are SGDLS and YYNGEE. Between the trimmed V and J ends, which lost 0 bases and 3 bases, there was a span of 4 bases.

The chain uses TRBV7-9 and TRBJ2-2; D not resolved. CDR3 length: 13 residues. V lost 2 bases and J lost 6, with 7 bases in between. Per the germline V gene, CDR1 is SEHNR and CDR2 is FQNEAQ (reference sequence). The CDR3 region has the DNA TGTGCCAGCAGCTTATGGTCTTCCGGGGAGCTGTTTTTT. It translates to CASSLWSSGELFF.

V usage is TRBV2 and J usage is TRBJ2-5, with TRBD2 identical over 16 bases. With V trimmed by 4 bases and J by 2 bases, 4 bases remained unmatched. Germline values: CDR1 SNHLY, CDR2 FYNNEI. This CDR3 spans 17 amino acids. The CDR3 loop reads CASSAGLAGGEQETQYF. In nucleotides, the CDR3 is TGTGCCAGCAGTGCGGGACTAGCGGGGGGGGAGCAAGAGACCCAGTACTTC.

The chain links TRBV27 to TRBJ1-1, with 9 bases fitting TRBD1. CDR1 and CDR2 (germline): MNHEY, SMNVEV (reference sequence). This CDR3 is built from 13 residues. V shed 6 bases, J shed 5 bases, and the junction held 4 bases outside the gene matches. The CDR3 DNA follows: TGTGCCAGCAGGGACAGGGGATGGACTGAAGCTTTCTTT. Amino acid sequence: CASRDRGWTEAFF.

The rearrangement joins TRBV2 to TRBJ2-5; no definite D call. Trimming cost V 4 bases and J 1 base, with 10 bases left between them. CDR1 SNHLY and CDR2 FYNNEI come from the germline V gene. The CDR3 contains 14 residues. Here the CDR3 DNA reads TGTGCCAGCAGTGGTGGGCGGTTCCAAGAGACCCAGTACTTC. It is translated as CASSGGRFQETQYF.

In DNA, the CDR3 is TGTGCCAGCGGCACCCAGGGGCACTATGGCTACACCTTC. Translation gives CASGTQGHYGYTF. The chain combines TRBV28 with TRBJ1-2; TRBD1 is a possible D gene (6 bases). V lost 8 bases and J 3 bases, leaving 13 bases between the germline ends. Germline V lookup: CDR1 MDHEN, CDR2 SYDVKM. The CDR3 consists of 13 residues.

The chain links TRBV23-1 to TRBJ2-7; 7 positions agree with TRBD2. TRBV23-1 is noted as an ORF with a role that remains uncertain. The CDR3 is 15 residues long. The trim removed 4 bases at V and 5 bases at J, leaving 11 bases unmatched. This CDR3 is CASSPTCGRVHEQYF. The CDR3 DNA follows: TGCGCCAGCAGTCCTACTTGCGGGAGAGTCCACGAGCAGTACTTC.

CDR3 bases: TGTGCCAGCACCCCCTCGGGGGAGGGCACAGATACGCAGTATTTT. It yields the protein CASTPSGEGTDTQYF. The V and J genes are TRBV6-5 and TRBJ2-3; D is perhaps TRBD2 (6 bases). Germline V gives CDR1 MNHEY, CDR2 SVGAGI. V was clipped by 7 bases and J by 1 base, with 15 bases between them. CDR3 length: 15 amino acids.

To note about this clone: Other DNA sequences of this sample code for an identical CDR3. J is TRBJ2-5 and V is TRBV10-2, with D hard to call. The CDR3 totals 11 residues. Germline CDR1 is WSHSY and CDR2 is SAAADI. Trimming removed 4 bases at V and 5 bases at J, with 5 bases between. The CDR3 nucleotides read TGCGCCAGCAGTGGAGGCGAGACCCAGTACTTC. It specifies CASSGGETQYF.

The rearrangement links TRBV18 to TRBJ2-2, with D maybe TRBD2 (5 bases). The V and J ends lost 2 bases and 2 bases respectively, with 24 bases between them. Germline CDR1 is KGHSH and CDR2 is LQKENI. CDR3 length: 20 amino acids. Here the CDR3 DNA reads TGTGCCAGCTCACCATACAGTTACCTTATAGACTATTTTAACACCGGGGAGCTGTTTTTT. Residues: CASSPYSYLIDYFNTGELFF. Full variable domain (remainder filled in from reference TRBV18 and TRBJ2-2): NAGVMQNPRHLVRRRGQEARLRCSPMKGHSHVYWYRQLPEEGLKFMVYLQKENIIDESGMPKERFSAEFPKEGPSILRIQQVVRGDSAAYFCASSPYSYLIDYFNTGELFFGEGSRLTVL.

V and J are TRBV28 and TRBJ1-2, with a weak D call TRBD1 (5 bases). Germline CDR1 reads MDHEN; CDR2 reads SYDVKM. This CDR3 has 13 amino acids. V shed 7 bases and J shed 6 bases, with 15 bases lying between them. The CDR3, as DNA: TGTGCCAGCAACGTACGGGGGTCCGATGGCTACACCTTC. As protein: CASNVRGSDGYTF.

The gene calls are TRBV6-5 and TRBJ2-3; maybe TRBD2 (6 bases). Germline assignment: CDR1 MNHEY and CDR2 SVGAGI. CDR3 length: 15 amino acids. Between the trimmed V and J ends, which lost 2 bases and 2 bases, there was a span of 11 bases. CDR3 nucleotide sequence: TGTGCCAGCAGTTACCTCGGCGGGACCACAGATACGCAGTATTTT. Residues: CASSYLGGTTDTQYF.

The CDR3 DNA sequence: TGTGCCAGCAGTTTGGTGACGCCCCGCACAGATACGCAGTATTTT. Its protein product is CASSLVTPRTDTQYF. This chain uses TRBV28 with TRBJ2-3; D is undetermined. The V gene's germline CDR1 is MDHEN and CDR2 SYDVKM. Trimming took 3 bases from V and 1 from J, leaving 11 bases between them. CDR3 length: 15 residues.

The V call is TRBV2, the J call TRBJ2-7, with D perhaps matching TRBD2 (6 bases). The ends were cut back, 6 bases at V and 0 bases at J, with 12 bases in the middle. Looked up from germline, CDR1 is SNHLY and CDR2 is FYNNEI. This CDR3 is 14 amino acids long. This CDR3 is CASRPGTLSYEQYF. In DNA form, the CDR3 reads TGTGCCAGCAGGCCCGGGACTCTCTCCTACGAGCAGTACTTC.

This chain connects TRBV19 to TRBJ2-5, with TRBD2 matching 8 bases. Germline CDR1 is LNHDA and CDR2 is SQIVND (reference sequence). The CDR3 has 14 amino acids. V was pared by 6 bases and J by 0 bases, with 3 bases of the junction left unmatched. Here the CDR3 DNA reads TGTGCCAGTAGCCCGGGGGGGTACCAAGAGACCCAGTACTTC. Its translation is CASSPGGYQETQYF. The whole variable domain, filled in from reference TRBV19 and TRBJ2-5, reads DGGITQSPKYLFRKEGQNVTLSCEQNLNHDAMYWYRQDPGQGLRLIYYSQIVNDFQKGDIAEGYSVSREKKESFPLTVTSAQKNPTAFYLCASSPGGYQETQYFGPGTRLLVL.

This chain links TRBV18 with TRBJ1-2, with TRBD1 as a possible D gene (6 bases). This CDR3 has 16 residues. The V gene lost 0 bases and the J gene lost 6 bases, with 17 bases spanning the gap. CDR1 and CDR2 (germline): KGHSH, LQKENI. The CDR3 reads CASSPPIDDGQNGYTF. DNA of the CDR3: TGTGCCAGCTCACCACCCATCGACGACGGACAGAATGGCTACACCTTC. Full variable domain (rest looked up from reference TRBV18 and TRBJ1-2): NAGVMQNPRHLVRRRGQEARLRCSPMKGHSHVYWYRQLPEEGLKFMVYLQKENIIDESGMPKERFSAEFPKEGPSILRIQQVVRGDSAAYFCASSPPIDDGQNGYTFGSGTRLTVV.

This chain links TRBV4-1 with TRBJ2-7; tentative D call: TRBD1 (5 bases). CDR1 is MGHRA, CDR2 YSYEKL, per germline. The CDR3 runs to 15 residues. Trimming took 4 bases from V and 4 from J, leaving 17 bases between them. DNA of the CDR3: TGCGCCAGCAGCCCCGAGAGCCAGGGCCTTTACGAGCAGTACTTC. Residues: CASSPESQGLYEQYF.

This clone was detected once. The J gene is TRBJ2-1, the V gene TRBV28, with D possibly being TRBD2 (6 bases). The CDR3 sequence is 16 residues long. Germline CDR1 reads MDHEN; CDR2 reads SYDVKM. V shed 3 bases and J shed 1 base, with 13 bases lying between them. CDR3 bases: TGTGCCAGCAGTTTTAGCGCCGGGACTTCCTACAATGAGCAGTTCTTC. It encodes CASSFSAGTSYNEQFF.